The rows below give T cell receptor beta chains drawn from one sample of a study of shared clonotypes between healthy human individuals. Sequencing was performed with immunoSEQ multiplex PCR; in TCRdb, only in-frame clones are kept and a portion is missing. The sample consists of about 980,000 clones, around three quarters of them appearing once. Sequenced sample: memory CD4+ T cells sorted from blood. The receptors were gathered from a man younger than 35 in good health. The CDR3 runs from the conserved cysteine through the conserved F or W. The D gene is left open where the match is weak. Part of the rows lack a size; the others show once, few, many or a class for expanded clones.

>TRBJ2-7|NA|TRBV19|NA
TGTGCCAGTAGTATTGGCAGGGCCGGTCGCTTTAGCTCCTACGAGCAGTACTTC
CASSIGRAGRFSSYEQYF
>TRBJ2-7|once|TRBV9|NA
TGTGCCAGCAGCGGAGGTCCCCAGAGTGGGTACGAGCAGTACTTC
CASSGGPQSGYEQYF
>TRBJ2-1|few|TRBV5-4|NA
TGTGCCAGCAGCCGCGGAGGAGAGGGGAATGAGCAGTTCTTC
CASSRGGEGNEQFF
>TRBJ2-3|NA|TRBV15|TRBD2
TGTGCCACCAGCAGAGATTCCCGACTAGCGGGTGGTGCAGATACGCAGTATTTT
CATSRDSRLAGGADTQYF
>TRBJ2-1|NA|TRBV9|TRBD2
TGTGCCAGCAGCGTTGGACTAGCTGCGGGTGAGCAGTTCTTC
CASSVGLAAGEQFF
>TRBJ2-7|few|TRBV6-5|NA
TGTGCCAGCAGTTACTCGAACACCCCCTCCTACGAGCAGTACTTC
CASSYSNTPSYEQYF
>TRBJ2-5|few|TRBV15|TRBD2
TGTGCCACCAGCAGAGGCACTAGCGTAGAAGAGACCCAGTACTTC
CATSRGTSVEETQYF
>TRBJ2-6|once|TRBV19|NA
TGTGCCAGTAGCGGTAGCAGGGCTGGGGCCAACGTCCTGACTTTC
CASSGSRAGANVLTF
>TRBJ2-7|NA|TRBV5-1|NA
TGCGCCAGCAGCTCGGTCCCAGGGAGCTCCTACGAGCAGTACTTC
CASSSVPGSSYEQYF
>TRBJ1-6|NA|TRBV19|TRBD1
TGTGCCAGTAGTTGGACAGGGTCGAATTCACCCCTCCACTTT
CASSWTGSNSPLHF
>TRBJ2-6|NA|TRBV19|NA
TGTGCCAGTAGTTGGGACTCTGGGGCCAACGTCCTGACTTTC
CASSWDSGANVLTF
>TRBJ1-2|NA|TRBV7-9|NA
TGTGCCAGCAGCTTAAATGGAGGAATGGGTGGCTACACCTTC
CASSLNGGMGGYTF
>TRBJ2-7|once|TRBV6-5|TRBD2
TGTGCCAGCAGTTACCTAGGATCTAGCGGGAGAAACGAGCAGTACTTC
CASSYLGSSGRNEQYF
>TRBJ2-7|NA|TRBV5-1|NA
TGCGCCAGCAGCTCGGAGCCGGGGACGCAGACCCACTCCTACGAGCAGTACTTC
CASSSEPGTQTHSYEQYF
>TRBJ1-3|NA|TRBV6-1|NA
TGTGCCAGCGCTGCCCCAGGGGCGCTCTACACCATATATTTT
CASAAPGALYTIYF
>TRBJ2-7|NA|TRBV7-2|TRBD2
TGTGCCAGCAGGAAGATTTCTAGCGGGATCTCCGAGCAGTACTTC
CASRKISSGISEQYF
>TRBJ1-6|NA|TRBV6-5|NA
TGTGCCAGCAGTTACTCGGGCCATCTCGAGGCACCCCTCCACTTT
CASSYSGHLEAPLHF
>TRBJ2-7|once|TRBV9|TRBD2
TGTGCCAGCAGCCCAGGATTGCTAGCGGGGCCAGTCGGCGACGAGCAGTACTTC
CASSPGLLAGPVGDEQYF
>TRBJ2-1|NA|TRBV10-3|TRBD2
TGTGCCATCAGTGAGAGCGGGAGTCTCATCGATGAGCAGTTCTTC
CAISESGSLIDEQFF
>TRBJ2-6|NA|TRBV7-3|NA
TGTGCCAGCAGCTTAATGGGGGCAATAGGGGCCAACGTCCTGACTTTC
CASSLMGAIGANVLTF
>TRBJ2-1|few|TRBV5-4|TRBD2
TGTGCCAGCAGCTTGGGGGGAGCGGGAGGGAGCGAGCAGTTCTTC
CASSLGGAGGSEQFF
>TRBJ1-6|NA|TRBV9|NA
TGTGCCAGCACTCTCCGATGGGGATTGAGTTCACCCCTCCACTTT
CASTLRWGLSSPLHF
>TRBJ2-6|few|TRBV5-1|NA
TGCGCCAGCAGCCCGGAGGGCTCTGGGGCCAACGTCCTGACTTTC
CASSPEGSGANVLTF
>TRBJ1-2|once|TRBV4-1|NA
TGCGCCAGCAGCCCCCCCCAGAATAACTATGGCTACACCTTC
CASSPPQNNYGYTF
>TRBJ2-1|once|TRBV5-6|TRBD2
TGTGCCAGCAGCCTGGGGCTAGCGGGTAAAAGCTCCTACAATGAGCAGTTCTTC
CASSLGLAGKSSYNEQFF
>TRBJ1-3|NA|TRBV4-1|NA
TGCGCCAGCAGCCAAGCAGGGAGCTCTGGAAACACCATATATTTT
CASSQAGSSGNTIYF
>TRBJ2-6|NA|TRBV18|NA
TGTGCCAGCTCTACCGGGGTTGCTGGGGCCAACGTCCTGACTTTC
CASSTGVAGANVLTF
>TRBJ1-6|NA|TRBV7-7|TRBD1
TGTGCTAGCAGCTTAGGACAGGGAGAGAGGGGCTCCTATAATTCACCCCTCCACTTT
CASSLGQGERGSYNSPLHF
>TRBJ2-1|NA|TRBV9|TRBD1
TGTGCCAGCAGCGTAGCCACCCGGACAGGTAGGATGGGATATAATGAGCAGTTCTTC
CASSVATRTGRMGYNEQFF
>TRBJ2-5|NA|TRBV4-1|NA
TGCGCCAGCAGCCAGCGGCAGGGGGGTAGCGAGACCCAGTACTTC
CASSQRQGGSETQYF
>TRBJ2-6|once|TRBV7-9|TRBD1
TGTGCCAGCAGCCCGGACAGGAACTCTGGGGCCAACGTCCTGACTTTC
CASSPDRNSGANVLTF
>TRBJ2-1|NA|TRBV30|NA
TGTGCCGGGACCCAGTACAATGAGCAGTTCTTC
CAGTQYNEQFF
>TRBJ1-4|NA|TRBV7-2|NA
TGTGCCCCCCTGGGGAAACTGTTTTTT
CAPLGKLFF
>TRBJ2-5|NA|TRBV7-8|NA
TGTGCCAGCAACCGACAGCCCCAAGAGACCCAGTACTTC
CASNRQPQETQYF
>TRBJ1-6|NA|TRBV30|TRBD1
TGTGCCTGGAGACGGACAGGGGCATATTCACCCCTCCACTTT
CAWRRTGAYSPLHF
>TRBJ1-5|few|TRBV7-2|NA
TGTGCCAGCAGCTTTCAGGGGTCTAGCAATCAGCCCCAGCATTTT
CASSFQGSSNQPQHF
>TRBJ2-5|few|TRBV13|NA
TGTGCCAGCAGCCGCCAAGAGACCCAGTACTTC
CASSRQETQYF
>TRBJ2-2|many|TRBV19|TRBD1
TGTGCCAGTAGTAGACAGGGCCTCAACACCGGGGAGCTGTTTTTT
CASSRQGLNTGELFF
>TRBJ2-1|NA|TRBV5-1|NA
TGCGCCAGCAGCCGGGACTTCTACAATGAGCAGTTCTTC
CASSRDFYNEQFF
>TRBJ2-7|NA|TRBV11-2|TRBD1
TGTGCCAGCAGCTTAGTAGGTGACAGGGTGTACGAGCAGTACTTC
CASSLVGDRVYEQYF
>TRBJ2-7|few|TRBV6-1|NA
TGTGCCAGCAGTGAACAGGGTTACGAGCAGTACTTC
CASSEQGYEQYF
>TRBJ2-1|few|TRBV11-2|TRBD2
TGTGCCAGCAGCCAACTAGCGAGCTCCTACAATGAGCAGTTCTTC
CASSQLASSYNEQFF
>TRBJ2-7|NA|TRBV5-5|NA
TGTGCCAGCAGTTCCATTTCGGACGGCTCGAAGCAGTACTTC
CASSSISDGSKQYF
>TRBJ2-7|NA|TRBV2|NA
TGTGCCAGCCGGACAGTTACCTACGAGCAGTACTTC
CASRTVTYEQYF